One sample yielded the 2 T cell receptor beta chains listed below, sequenced in a study of T cells in Graves' hyperthyroidism and ophthalmopathy. There were TCR beta CDR3 regions amplified from RNA transcripts. When the TCR CDR3 underwent first-round RT-PCR, the HTBI primer set was used. TCRdb ran MiXCR on the multiplex PCR reads and lists one entry per CDR3 protein. The sample consists of 350,000 to 400,000 distinct CDR3 sequences, around a sixth of them appearing once. Sequenced material: blood. All receptors derive from a man aged 18 to 35 with Graves' ophthalmopathy.

This clonotype was counted only a few times. This chain uses TRBV7-2 with TRBJ2-1, with D maybe TRBD2 (6 bases). Per the germline V gene, CDR1 is SGHTA and CDR2 is FQGNSA. Trimming took off 1 base at V and 16 bases at J, with 17 bases between the two ends. CDR3 length equals 13 residues. The CDR3 here is CASSLVEGRTCFF. CDR3 in DNA: TGTGCCAGCAGCTTAGTGGAGGGTCGAACTTGTTTCTTC.

This chain uses TRBV6-1 with TRBJ2-5; 10 nucleotides match TRBD2. The germline V gene encodes CDR1 MNHNS and CDR2 SASEGT. V gave up 0 bases and J gave up 4 bases; unmatched junction bases: 2. The CDR3 covers 15 residues. This chain's CDR3 is CASSEASGGGETQYF. The DNA for the CDR3 is TGTGCCAGCAGTGAAGCGAGCGGGGGGGGAGAGACCCAGTACTTC.